These T cell receptor beta chains were read from a single sample in a study of identical twins. TCRdb redid the calling of the 5' RACE reads with MiXCR, one entry per CDR3 protein. The repertoire includes nearly 650,000 distinct CDR3 sequences, roughly 6.6% of them detected once, and approximately 1.5% sits in the top ten. These same data were also listed under a study on yellow fever vaccine responses in identical twins.

The sequenced sample consisted of PBMCs. The origin of the receptors is a woman under 30 in good health. The CDR3 runs from the conserved cysteine through the conserved F or W. A D gene is named only where the DNA matches it firmly. Not every row has a clone size; where given, it reads once, few, many or a size class.

d_gene	v_gene	j_gene	abundance	CDR3nt	CDR3aa
TRBD2	TRBV15	TRBJ2-1	few	TGTGCCACCCGAACTAGCGGGAGTTCAGGTGAGCAGTTCTTC	CATRTSGSSGEQFF
TRBD2	TRBV7-6	TRBJ2-1	-	TGTGCCAGCAGCTTAGCCGGGAGGCTAAGTTACAATGAGCAGTTCTTC	CASSLAGRLSYNEQFF
TRBD2	TRBV6-2/TRBV6-3	TRBJ2-7	few	TGTGCCAGCAGTCACAATCCGGGGACTAGCGGGAGAGCGTACGAGCAGTACTTC	CASSHNPGTSGRAYEQYF
-	TRBV2	TRBJ2-7	few	TGTGCCAGGGGGGACTCTGCCTACGAGCAGTACTTC	CARGDSAYEQYF
-	TRBV10-2	TRBJ1-2	many	TGCGCCAGCAACCGGGGGATGAAGGATGGCTACACCTTC	CASNRGMKDGYTF
TRBD2	TRBV6-1	TRBJ2-5	few	TGTGCCAGCAGTCCCCGGGGGGGCGGAGGGGGGGAGACCCAGTACTTC	CASSPRGGGGGETQYF
TRBD2	TRBV9	TRBJ2-1	few	TGTGCCAGCAGCCAACGCGGGGGACTAGCGGGGCTCTACAATGAGCAGTTCTTC	CASSQRGGLAGLYNEQFF
-	TRBV28	TRBJ1-6	-	TGTGCCAGCAGGGGGGGTAGGTCACCCCTCCACTTT	CASRGGRSPLHF
TRBD1	TRBV5-1	TRBJ2-7	many	TGCGCCAGCAGCTTGGATTTGTACAGGGGGCCTGTTGAGCAGTACTTC	CASSLDLYRGPVEQYF
-	TRBV7-3	TRBJ2-3	-	TGTGCCAGCAGCAAAAAAGTCGCTAGCACAGATACGCAGTATTTT	CASSKKVASTDTQYF
TRBD2	TRBV10-3	TRBJ2-7	-	TGTGCCATCAGTGAGGGGGTAGCGGGAGGCTACGAGCAGTACTTC	CAISEGVAGGYEQYF